This record concerns one T cell receptor (beta chain) sequence. Method: immunoSEQ multiplex PCR; TCRdb's copy keeps in-frame clones and lacks some. The sample has 100,000 to 150,000 clones; roughly 92% are singletons. This sample is part of a study of control samples from healthy donors and cancer patients. The germline gives CDR1 SNHLY, CDR2 FYNNEI. This CDR3 is built from 13 residues. V lost 2 bases and J lost 7, with 6 bases in between. The J gene is TRBJ1-6, the V gene TRBV2; D uncertain. The TCR sequence derives from a man aged 18-30 years in good health. Sequences were obtained from blood. CDR3 in DNA: TGTGCCAGCAGTGAACAGACAAATTCACCCCTCCACTTT. This translates into CASSEQTNSPLHF.